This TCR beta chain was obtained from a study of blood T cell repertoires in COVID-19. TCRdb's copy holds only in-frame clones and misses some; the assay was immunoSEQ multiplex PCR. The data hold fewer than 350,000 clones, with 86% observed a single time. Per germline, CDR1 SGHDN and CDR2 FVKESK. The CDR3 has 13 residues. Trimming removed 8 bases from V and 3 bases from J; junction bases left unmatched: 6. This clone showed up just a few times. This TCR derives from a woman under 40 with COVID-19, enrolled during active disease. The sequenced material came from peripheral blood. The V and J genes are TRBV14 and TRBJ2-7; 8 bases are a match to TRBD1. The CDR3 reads CASGDRRLYEQYF. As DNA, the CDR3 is TGTGCCAGCGGGGACAGGAGGCTCTACGAGCAGTACTTC.